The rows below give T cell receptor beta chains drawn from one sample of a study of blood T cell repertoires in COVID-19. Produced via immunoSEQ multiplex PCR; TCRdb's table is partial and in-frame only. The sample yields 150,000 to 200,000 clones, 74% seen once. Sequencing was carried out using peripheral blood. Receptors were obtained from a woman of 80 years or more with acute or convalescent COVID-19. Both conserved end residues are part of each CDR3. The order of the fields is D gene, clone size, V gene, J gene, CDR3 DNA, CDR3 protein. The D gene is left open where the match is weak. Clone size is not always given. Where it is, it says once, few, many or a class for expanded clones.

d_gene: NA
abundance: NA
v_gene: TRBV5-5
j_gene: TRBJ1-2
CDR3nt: TGTGCCAGCAGCCAGCACCAGGGGCTCTATGGCTACACCTTC
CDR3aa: CASSQHQGLYGYTF

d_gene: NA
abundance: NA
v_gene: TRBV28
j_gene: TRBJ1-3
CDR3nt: TGTGCCAGCAGTTTGTACCGGACTCCTGGCTCTGGAAACACCATATATTTT
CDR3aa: CASSLYRTPGSGNTIYF

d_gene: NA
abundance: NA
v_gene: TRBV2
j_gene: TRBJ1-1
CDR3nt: TGTGCCAGCAGTGAAGTACTGTTTTCTACTGAAGCTTTCTTT
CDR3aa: CASSEVLFSTEAFF

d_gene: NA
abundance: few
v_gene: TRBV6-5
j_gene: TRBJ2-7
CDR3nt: TGTGCCAGCAGTTACTCGACAGGTCATACCTACGAGCAGTACTTC
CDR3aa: CASSYSTGHTYEQYF

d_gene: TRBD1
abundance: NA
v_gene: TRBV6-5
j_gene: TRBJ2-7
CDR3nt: TGTGCCGGACAAACAGGGGGCGAGCCCTACGAGCAGTACTTC
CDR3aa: CAGQTGGEPYEQYF

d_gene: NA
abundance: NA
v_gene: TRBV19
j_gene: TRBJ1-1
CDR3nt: TGTGCCAGTAGTCGGGGGGGCTTCGAAGCTTTCTTT
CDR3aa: CASSRGGFEAFF

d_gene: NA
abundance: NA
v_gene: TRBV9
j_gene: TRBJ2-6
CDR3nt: TGTGCCAGCAGCGTAGCTTTTCCTGGGGCCAACGTCCTGACTTTC
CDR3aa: CASSVAFPGANVLTF

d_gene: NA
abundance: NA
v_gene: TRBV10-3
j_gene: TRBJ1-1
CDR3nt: TGTGCCATCTTAACAGGGACTGAAGCTTTCTTT
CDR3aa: CAILTGTEAFF

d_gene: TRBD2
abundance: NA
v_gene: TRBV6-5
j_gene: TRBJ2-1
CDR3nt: TGTGCCAGCAGTTATACTAGCGGGAAAATAGGCAATGAGCAGTTCTTC
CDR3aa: CASSYTSGKIGNEQFF

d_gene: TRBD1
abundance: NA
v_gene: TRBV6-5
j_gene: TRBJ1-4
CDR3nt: TGTGCCAGCAGCCGCAAACAGGGGGCTAATGAAAAACTGTTTTTT
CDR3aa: CASSRKQGANEKLFF

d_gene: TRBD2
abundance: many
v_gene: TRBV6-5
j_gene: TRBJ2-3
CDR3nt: TGTGCCAGCAGGCTGGGTAGCGGGAGAGGTGATACGCAGTATTTT
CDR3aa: CASRLGSGRGDTQYF

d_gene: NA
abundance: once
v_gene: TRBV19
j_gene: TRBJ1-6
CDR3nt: TGTGCCAGCGCCCGAGGGGGGGGGCCCGGTCCCCTCCACTTT
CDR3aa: CASARGGGPGPLHF

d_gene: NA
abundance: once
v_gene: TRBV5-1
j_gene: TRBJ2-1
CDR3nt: TGCGCCAGCAGCTTGGTAATCCTCTCCTACAATGAGCAGTTCTTC
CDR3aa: CASSLVILSYNEQFF

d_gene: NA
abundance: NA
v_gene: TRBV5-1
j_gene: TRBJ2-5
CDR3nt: TGCGCCAGCAGCTTGGCGGGCAGGGAAGAGACCCAGTACTTC
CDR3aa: CASSLAGREETQYF

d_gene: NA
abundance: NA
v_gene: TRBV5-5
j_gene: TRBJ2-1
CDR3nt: TGTGCCAGCAGCTTGGCGGGAGTCTGGTTTAACCATGAGCAGTTCTTC
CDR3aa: CASSLAGVWFNHEQFF

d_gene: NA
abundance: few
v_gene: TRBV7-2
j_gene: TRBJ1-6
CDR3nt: TGTGCCAGCAGCTTAGAGGCAGGGGTTAGGACACCCCTCCACTTT
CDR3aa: CASSLEAGVRTPLHF

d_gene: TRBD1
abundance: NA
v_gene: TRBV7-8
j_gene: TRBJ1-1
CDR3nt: TGTGCCAGCAGCTTAGCGGTGACAGGGGGCTACGGTGAAGCTTTCTTT
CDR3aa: CASSLAVTGGYGEAFF

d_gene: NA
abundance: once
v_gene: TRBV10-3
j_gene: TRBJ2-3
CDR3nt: TGTGCCATCACCAGAGGCGGCGGGAGCACAGATACGCAGTATTTT
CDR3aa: CAITRGGGSTDTQYF

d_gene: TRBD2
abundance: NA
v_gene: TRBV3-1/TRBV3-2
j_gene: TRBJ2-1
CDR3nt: TGTGCCAGCAGCCAAGTATCGCTTCTAGCGGAAAACTACAATGAGCAGTTCTTC
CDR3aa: CASSQVSLLAENYNEQFF

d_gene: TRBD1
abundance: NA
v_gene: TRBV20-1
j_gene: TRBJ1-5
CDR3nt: TGCAGTGCTAGTGGGACAGGCCTCAATCAGCCCCAGCATTTT
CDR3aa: CSASGTGLNQPQHF

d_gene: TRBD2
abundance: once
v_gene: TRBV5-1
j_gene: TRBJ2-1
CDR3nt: TGCGCCAGCAGCCTCTATTCTCCGGGACTAGCGGGAGTTATAAATGAGCAGTTCTTC
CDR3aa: CASSLYSPGLAGVINEQFF

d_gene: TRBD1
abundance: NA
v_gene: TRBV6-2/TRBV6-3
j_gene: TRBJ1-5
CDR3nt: TGTGCCAGCAGTTATTATGACAGGGGAGGGCCCCAGCATTTT
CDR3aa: CASSYYDRGGPQHF

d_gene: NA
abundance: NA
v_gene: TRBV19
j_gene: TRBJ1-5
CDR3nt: TGTGCCAGTAGTCTCCAGGGTATAGGTCAGCCCCAGCATTTT
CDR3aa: CASSLQGIGQPQHF

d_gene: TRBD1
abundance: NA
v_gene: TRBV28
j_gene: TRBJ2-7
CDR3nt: TGTGCCAGCATCCGACAGGGAACCACCTACGAGCAGTACTTC
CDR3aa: CASIRQGTTYEQYF

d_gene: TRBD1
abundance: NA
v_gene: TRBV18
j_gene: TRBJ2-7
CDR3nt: TGTGCCAGCTCACCCGCCGGGACAGGTTACGAGCAGTACTTC
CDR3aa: CASSPAGTGYEQYF

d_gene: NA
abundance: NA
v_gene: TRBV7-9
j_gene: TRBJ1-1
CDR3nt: TGTGCCAGCAGCTTAAGCTACAGGGCGGACACTGAAGCTTTCTTT
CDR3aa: CASSLSYRADTEAFF

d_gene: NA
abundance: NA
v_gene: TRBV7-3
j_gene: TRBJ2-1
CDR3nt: TGTGCCAGCAGCCCTGGCGGTGCAGACAATGAGCAGTTCTTC
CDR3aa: CASSPGGADNEQFF

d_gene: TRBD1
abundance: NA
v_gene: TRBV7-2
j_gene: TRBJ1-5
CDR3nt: TGTGCCAGCAGCGCCAGACAGGGGGTCAATCAGCCCCAGCATTTT
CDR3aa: CASSARQGVNQPQHF

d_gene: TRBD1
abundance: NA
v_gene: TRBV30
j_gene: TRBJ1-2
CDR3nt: TGTGCCTGGAATGCTGGCAGGGGGCGCGACGGTGGCTACACCTTC
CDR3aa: CAWNAGRGRDGGYTF

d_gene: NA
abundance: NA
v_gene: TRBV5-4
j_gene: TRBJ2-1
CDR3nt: TGTGCCAGCAGCCGGGACGGGAGCTCCTACAATGAGCAGTTCTTC
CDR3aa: CASSRDGSSYNEQFF

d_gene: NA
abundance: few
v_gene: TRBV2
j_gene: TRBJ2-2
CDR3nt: TGTGCCAGCAGAGACAGGCCGAACACCGGGGAGCTGTTTTTT
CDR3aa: CASRDRPNTGELFF

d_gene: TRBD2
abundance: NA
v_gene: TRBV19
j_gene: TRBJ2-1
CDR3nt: TGTGCCAGTAGTAAACCTAGCGGGAGCTCCTACAATGAGCAGTTCTTC
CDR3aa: CASSKPSGSSYNEQFF

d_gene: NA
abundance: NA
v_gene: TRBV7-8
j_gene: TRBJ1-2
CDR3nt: TGTGCCAGCAGCTTAGGTTCAACGGCTAGGATGGGCTACACCTTC
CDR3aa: CASSLGSTARMGYTF

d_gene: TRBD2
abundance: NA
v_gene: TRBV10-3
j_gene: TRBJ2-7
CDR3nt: TGTGCCACCGGAGCTAGCGGACGATACGAGCAGTACTTC
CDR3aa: CATGASGRYEQYF

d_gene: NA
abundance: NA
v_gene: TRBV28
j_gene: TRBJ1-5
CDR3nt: TGTGCCAGCAGTACCGCGGCCCACCCCATTCAGCCCCAGCATTTT
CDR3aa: CASSTAAHPIQPQHF

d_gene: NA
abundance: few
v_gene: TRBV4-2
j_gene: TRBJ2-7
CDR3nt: TGTGCCAGCAGCCAAGAAGTCGGCGGAGGGGAGCAGTACTTC
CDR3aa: CASSQEVGGGEQYF

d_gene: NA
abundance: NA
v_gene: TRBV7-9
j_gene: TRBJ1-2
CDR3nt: TGTGCCAGCAGCTTAGCGCCGGGTAACTATGGCTACACCTTC
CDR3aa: CASSLAPGNYGYTF

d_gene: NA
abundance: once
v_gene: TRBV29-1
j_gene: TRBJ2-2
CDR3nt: TGCAGCGTTGAAGTGAGAGGTCGGGGGACGAACACCGGGGAGCTGTTTTTT
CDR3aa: CSVEVRGRGTNTGELFF

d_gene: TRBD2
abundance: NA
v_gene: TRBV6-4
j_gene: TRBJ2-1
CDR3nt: TGTGCCAGCAGTGACGGGACTAGCGGGAGTTGGGAGCAGTTCTTC
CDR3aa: CASSDGTSGSWEQFF

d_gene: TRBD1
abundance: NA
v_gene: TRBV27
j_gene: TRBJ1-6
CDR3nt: TGTGCCACCATCCCCCGGGACAGGGTCGATTCACCCCTCCACTTT
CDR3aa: CATIPRDRVDSPLHF

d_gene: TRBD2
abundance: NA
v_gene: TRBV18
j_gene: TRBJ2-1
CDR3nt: TGTGCCAGCTCACCGGGGACTAGCGACTTCAATGAGCAGTTCTTC
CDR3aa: CASSPGTSDFNEQFF

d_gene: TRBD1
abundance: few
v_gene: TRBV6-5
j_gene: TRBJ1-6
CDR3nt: TGTGCCAGCAGGGGACAGCATTCACCCCTCCACTTT
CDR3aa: CASRGQHSPLHF

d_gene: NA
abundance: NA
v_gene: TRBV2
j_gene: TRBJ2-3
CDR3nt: TGTGCCAGCCGAACAGGTACAGATACGCAGTATTTT
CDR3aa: CASRTGTDTQYF

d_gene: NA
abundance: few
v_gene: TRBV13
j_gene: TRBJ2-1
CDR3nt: TGTGCCAGCAGCTTAGTTGGTAGATCTGTTGAGCAGTTCTTC
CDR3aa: CASSLVGRSVEQFF

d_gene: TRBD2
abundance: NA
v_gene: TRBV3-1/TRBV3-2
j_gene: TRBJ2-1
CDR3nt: TGTGCCAGCAGCCAAGTGGCGGGAGTCTACAATGAGCAGTTCTTC
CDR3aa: CASSQVAGVYNEQFF

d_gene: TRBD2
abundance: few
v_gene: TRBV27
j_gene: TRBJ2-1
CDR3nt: TGTGCCAGCAGTACTCTACTTCTAGCGGGCTCCTACAATGAGCAGTTCTTC
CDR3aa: CASSTLLLAGSYNEQFF